Listed here are 9 T cell receptor beta chains from one sample, sequenced in a study of OX40 agonist ivuxolimab in advanced cancers. Libraries were prepared by immunoSEQ multiplex PCR; TCRdb keeps only in-frame clonotypes and omits some of them. This table holds fewer than 85,000 clones, around four fifths found once. The sequencing used CD4+ or CD8+ T cells sorted from blood, collected in a trial of the OX40 agonist ivuxolimab. Receptors originate from an adult with an advanced solid tumor such as melanoma, head and neck, liver or kidney cancer.

The chain joins TRBV5-1 to TRBJ2-3; D possibly corresponds to TRBD2 (6 bases). The germline V gene has CDR1 SGHRS and CDR2 YFSETQ. The ends were cut back, 4 bases at V and 8 bases at J, with 20 bases in the middle. The CDR3 spans 15 residues. CDR3 region: CASSPRAASDGTQYF. The CDR3 DNA sequence: TGCGCCAGCAGCCCCCGAGCTGCTAGCGATGGTACGCAGTATTTT. Variable domain in full (rest from reference TRBV5-1 and TRBJ2-3): KAGVTQTPRYLIKTRGQQVTLSCSPISGHRSVSWYQQTPGQGLQFLFEYFSETQRNKGNFPGRFSGRQFSNSRSEMNVSTLELGDSALYLCASSPRAASDGTQYFGPGTRLTVL.

The J gene is TRBJ2-7, the V gene TRBV27, with 8 bases fitting TRBD2. V dropped 4 bases and J dropped 1; count of bases not matched to a gene: 9. The CDR3 is made up of 16 amino acids. Germline V lookup: CDR1 MNHEY, CDR2 SMNVEV (reference sequence). DNA for the CDR3: TGTGCCAGCAGTTATGGCCTGGCGGGGGGATCCTACGAGCAGTACTTC. Translation: CASSYGLAGGSYEQYF.

The gene calls are TRBV19 and TRBJ2-3; 8 bases line up with TRBD1. Germline V gene data show CDR1 as LNHDA and CDR2 as SQIVND (reference sequence). This CDR3 spans 15 amino acids. The trim removed 8 bases at V and 0 bases at J, leaving 7 bases unmatched. CDR3: CASSDRGHSTDTQYF. CDR3 nucleotides: TGTGCCAGTTCCGACAGGGGACATAGCACAGATACGCAGTATTTT.

The rearrangement uses TRBV29-1 and TRBJ2-7; D gene uncertain. V was pared by 6 bases and J by 2 bases, with 8 bases between. Germline V gene lookup returns CDR1 SQVTM and CDR2 ANQGSEA. The CDR3 is 11 residues long. The CDR3 DNA sequence: TGCAGCGTGCTCGAGACCTACGAGCAGTACTTC. Translated: CSVLETYEQYF.

The chain links TRBV14 to TRBJ2-3; D may be TRBD2 (6 bases). CDR1 and CDR2 from the germline V gene are SGHDN and FVKESK. The length of the CDR3 is 15 residues. The ends were cut back, 4 bases at V and 2 bases at J, with 13 bases in the middle. The CDR3 sequence is CASSPNSGNTDTQYF. In DNA form, the CDR3 reads TGTGCCAGCAGCCCGAATAGCGGAAACACAGATACGCAGTATTTT.

Only a few counts were recorded for this clone. This chain links TRBV30 with TRBJ1-4, with TRBD1 matching 7 bases. Germline V CDR1 and CDR2: GTSNPN, SVGIG (reference sequence). V gave up 3 bases and J gave up 5 bases; unmatched junction bases: 3. This CDR3 is built from 13 residues. The CDR3 sequence is CAWRGQRNEKLFF. The CDR3 bases are TGTGCCTGGAGGGGACAGAGAAATGAAAAACTGTTTTTT.

The chain links TRBV5-4 to TRBJ2-7; a possible D gene is TRBD2 (6 bases). Trimming took 3 bases from V and 9 from J, leaving 13 bases between them. From germline, CDR1 is SGHNT and CDR2 YYREEE (reference sequence). The CDR3 spans 12 residues. Here the CDR3 reads CASSSRDSGQYF. CDR3 in DNA: TGTGCCAGCAGCTCCCGGGACTCCGGGCAGTACTTC.

This rearrangement joins TRBV2 to TRBJ1-1; 7 bases match TRBD1. The germline CDR1 and CDR2 sequences are SNHLY and FYNNEI. After removal of 6 bases from V and 5 bases from J, the junction contained 6 bases not matched to a gene. The CDR3 length is 13 residues. For the CDR3, the DNA is TGTGCCAGCAGAACTCAGGGGGGTACTGAAGCTTTCTTT. Translation gives CASRTQGGTEAFF.

J is TRBJ2-5 and V is TRBV11-2; 8 positions agree with TRBD2. CDR3 length: 18 residues. V trimming: 5 bases; J trimming: 0 bases; junction bases outside the gene matches: 14. Germline values: CDR1 SGHAT, CDR2 FQNNGV. CDR3 DNA sequence: TGTGCCAGCAGCCTAAACACCCCTCGCGGGGGGAACCAAGAGACCCAGTACTTC. This sequence encodes CASSLNTPRGGNQETQYF.